These T cell receptor beta chains were read from a single sample in a study of CD8 T cells in ankylosing spondylitis. Each CDR3 protein is one row after TCRdb ran MiXCR on the 5' RACE reads. The data hold approximately 140,000 distinct CDR3 sequences, with roughly 9% observed a single time. The sequencing sample was made of blood, either unsorted or a sorted T cell fraction (not recorded which). These receptor sequences come from a male donor with ankylosing spondylitis or in good health (not recorded which). Each CDR3 is given with its conserved first and last residue. Fields, in order: V gene, D gene, clone size, J gene, CDR3 DNA, CDR3 protein. A D gene is named only where the DNA matches it firmly. Part of the rows lack a size; the others show once, few, many or a class for expanded clones.

>TRBV7-6|TRBD1|many|TRBJ2-3
TGTGCCAGCAGCCTGGACAGGTTCGGCACAGATACGCAGTATTTT
CASSLDRFGTDTQYF
>TRBV5-1|NA|few|TRBJ2-3
TGCGCCAGCGGTCAGACCCGAGCAGTCATGGATACGCAGTATTTT
CASGQTRAVMDTQYF
>TRBV11-2|TRBD2|few|TRBJ2-5
TGTGCCAGCAGCTACGACCGGGGGGTTTATGAGACCCAGTACTTC
CASSYDRGVYETQYF
>TRBV20-1|TRBD1|many|TRBJ1-1
TGCAGTGCTTGGGACAGGGGAGAACTATTCAACACTGAAGCTTTCTTT
CSAWDRGELFNTEAFF
>TRBV20-1|NA|NA|TRBJ2-5
TGCAGTGCTAGAGTTGAGACCCAGTACTTC
CSARVETQYF
>TRBV5-1|TRBD1|many|TRBJ2-1
TGCGCCAGCAGCACGGGACAGGTAATCTTCAATGAGCAGTTCTTC
CASSTGQVIFNEQFF
>TRBV4-3|NA|many|TRBJ2-7
TGCGCCAGCAGCCTGTACGGGATGGACGAGCAGTACTTC
CASSLYGMDEQYF
>TRBV5-1|NA|few|TRBJ2-3
TGCGCCAGCAGCTTGGTTGACTATAGCACAGATACGCAGTATTTT
CASSLVDYSTDTQYF
>TRBV29-1|TRBD1|few|TRBJ2-1
TGCAGCGTTGAACAAAAACAGGGGAGAATTAATGAGCAGTTCTTC
CSVEQKQGRINEQFF
>TRBV7-6|NA|NA|TRBJ2-1
TGTGCCAGCAGCTTAGAGGTGGCTACCTCCTACAATGAGCAGTTCTTC
CASSLEVATSYNEQFF
>TRBV29-1|NA|many|TRBJ2-1
TGCAGCGTTGAAGGGGGGAGTAGCTACTACAATGAGCAGTTCTTC
CSVEGGSSYYNEQFF
>TRBV20-1|TRBD2|few|TRBJ2-1
TGCAGTGCTAGAGATCTTGGGACTAGCGGGAGGGTGGGTTGGAATGAGCAGTTCTTC
CSARDLGTSGRVGWNEQFF
>TRBV7-9|NA|few|TRBJ1-2
TGTGCCAGCAGCTTAACCGGTTCTGGGCCGAGCAACTATGGCTACACCTTC
CASSLTGSGPSNYGYTF
>TRBV7-3|TRBD2|few|TRBJ2-3
TGTGCCAGCAGCTCCCCAGCGGGAGGTACAGATACGCAGTATTTT
CASSSPAGGTDTQYF
>TRBV3-1|NA|NA|TRBJ2-5
TGTGCCAGCAGCTCGATGGAGACCCAGTACTTC
CASSSMETQYF
>TRBV3-1|TRBD2|many|TRBJ2-5
TGTGCCAGCAGCCAAAACTGGCTAGCGGGAGGAGAAGACCAAGAGACCCAGTACTTC
CASSQNWLAGGEDQETQYF
>TRBV7-8|NA|few|TRBJ2-7
TGTGCCAGCAGCCACATGGGGCAAGGGATTACATACGAGCAGTACTTC
CASSHMGQGITYEQYF
>TRBV5-1|NA|many|TRBJ2-2
TGCGCCAGCAGCTTGGCTTGGAGAGCCGGGGAGCTGTTTTTT
CASSLAWRAGELFF
>TRBV7-6|NA|many|TRBJ2-7
TGTGCCAGCAGCTTAGCAGGGGGTCTCTCCTACGAGCAGTACTTC
CASSLAGGLSYEQYF
>TRBV20-1|NA|NA|TRBJ2-5
TGCAGTGCTAGAGGCCGGCTCCAGGGGACCCAGTACTTC
CSARGRLQGTQYF
>TRBV7-8|NA|many|TRBJ2-7
TGTGCCAGCAGCCCGAACTCCTACGAGCAGTACTTC
CASSPNSYEQYF
>TRBV20-1|TRBD1|many|TRBJ2-5
TGCAGTGCTTACTGGACAGGGTACCAAGAGACCCAGTACTTC
CSAYWTGYQETQYF
>TRBV20-1|NA|many|TRBJ2-1
TGCAGTGCTACCCCACTAGCCCCGTGGGATGAGCAGTTCTTC
CSATPLAPWDEQFF
>TRBV28|TRBD2|NA|TRBJ2-5
TGTGCCAGCGGGTTACCTGGACGGGAGGGCCGGGAGACCCAGTACTTC
CASGLPGREGRETQYF
>TRBV5-1|TRBD2|many|TRBJ2-7
TGCGCCAGCAGCTTGGACCTAGCGGGAGTCAACGAGCAGTACTTC
CASSLDLAGVNEQYF
>TRBV5-5|NA|many|TRBJ2-5
TGTGCCAGCAGCCACCCCCAAGAGACCCAGTACTTC
CASSHPQETQYF
>TRBV6-1|NA|many|TRBJ2-3
TGTGCCAGCAGTGAAGGTCACCTTGTCAGGGTGGCAGATACGCAGTATTTT
CASSEGHLVRVADTQYF
>TRBV28|NA|many|TRBJ2-1
TGTGCCAGCAGTCTCCGGACTCTCGCGCAGTTCTTC
CASSLRTLAQFF
>TRBV20-1|NA|few|TRBJ2-2
TGCAGTGCTAGAGATTTGGGGGCGGGCGGGGAGCTGTTTTTT
CSARDLGAGGELFF
>TRBV29-1|NA|many|TRBJ2-1
TGCAGCGTTGCTGGAGACAATGAGCAGTTCTTC
CSVAGDNEQFF
>TRBV6-2/TRBV6-3|TRBD2|few|TRBJ2-1
TGTGCCAGCAGTTCGCATGGGGACGGGAGGATAAGGGAGCAGTTCTTC
CASSSHGDGRIREQFF
>TRBV7-2|TRBD2|NA|TRBJ2-1
TGTGCCAGCAGCTTAGCGGGACTAGTCTTTGGGCAGTTCTTC
CASSLAGLVFGQFF
>TRBV7-2|TRBD2|many|TRBJ2-1
TGTGCCAGCAGCTTAGGTAGCGGGAGAGGTGAGCAGTTCTTC
CASSLGSGRGEQFF
>TRBV29-1|NA|many|TRBJ2-7
TGCAGCGTCAAAGACGGGACAACGGGATCCTACGAGCAGTACTTC
CSVKDGTTGSYEQYF